This T cell receptor beta chain was observed in a study of T cells after posttransplantation cyclophosphamide (TCRdb year 2016). Describing the broader study: The study tracked T cell repertoire reconstitution by TRB sequencing after myeloablative bone marrow transplantation using posttransplantation cyclophosphamide as GVHD prophylaxis. Blood from all 30 or so PTCy patients with 1-year posttransplant specimens was subjected to TRB sequencing. Public TRB sequences were compared against a database of over 3,000 sequences linked to responses to pathogens, tumor antigens, self-antigens and alloantigens. Antigen receptor sequencing covered samples from about 40 PTCy-treated patients and fewer than 20 of their related bone marrow donors. In 3 patients, TRB sequencing was also performed on up to about 3 more blood samples taken 2 to 5.2 years after transplant, and in several patients, pretransplant blood was also TRB-sequenced. Because TRA and TRB clonality correlated tightly in roughly nine samples, the subsequent TCR analyses were limited to TRB only. The paper's findings and limits, for the study overall: The TRB repertoires of T cells infiltrating skin or GI tract showed only limited overlap with the TRB repertoires of T cells in blood. Across some 45 patients, TRB clonality was highly associated with recipient CMV seropositivity and CMV reactivation, and PTCy diversity was similar to diversity in CNI/methotrexate controls. At 1-2 months, donor-recipient similarity was low but rose over the first year, and the later blood repertoires were often dominated by donor CD8+ memory clones.

The control group consisted of around 10 patients who received myeloablative marrow transplants with methotrexate plus a calcineurin inhibitor and who were sampled 1 year after transplant. Peripheral blood and bone marrow mononuclear cells were isolated by Ficoll-Hypaque density centrifugation and were cryopreserved. TRB sequencing used genomic DNA with the immunoSEQ assay at survey resolution or the hsTCRB kit. As for how the authors treated the data: The immunoSEQ software handled the initial read processing, while the LymphoSeq R package was used for the repertoire analyses. Clonality was computed as 1 minus normalized Shannon entropy; Gini coefficient was also calculated for each TRB dataset. Phenotypes of unsorted samples were inferred by mapping TRB sequences from sorted subsets of the recipient or donor onto unsorted samples of the same recipient. The table was pulled from immuneACCESS by TCRdb, which kept in-frame rearrangements only. Such tables lose some clones; where checked, under half of the loss comes from unresolved V genes, and the rest has no known cause. D and trimming come from the DNA, and the V and J calls and clone size come from that table. A total of some 17,000 clones appear in this sample, 70% to 90% of them only once. The ten largest clonotypes hold 2.5% to 3% of the sample.

From its cysteine to its phenylalanine, the CDR3 spans 18 amino acids. The entry retains the CDR3 DNA only, 54 bases that are in frame from base 1. CDR1 and CDR2 are read off the germline V gene as SGHDT and YYEEEE. The trim is 4 bases for V and 5 bases for J, with a gap of 27 bases between the germline ends. Note on this clone: The antigen it recognizes is unknown. Within one base of it there is no much larger clone, and no base qualities were kept.

The rearranged segments are TRBV5-6 and TRBJ2-5; matching of 6 bases hints at TRBD2 as the D gene. The specimen comprised PBMCs, sampled around 64 weeks after allogeneic stem cell transplant with calcineurin inhibitor and methotrexate. The clonotype was recovered from a male patient between 25 and 39 years old who received an allogeneic stem cell transplant from an unrelated donor, was CMV-positive, and had acute and chronic GVHD. In patients who had a transplant, some T cells may come from the graft donor. The CDR3 corresponds to CASSRNLAIGGGMETQYF. The DNA sequence follows: TGTGCCAGCAGCCGTAATCTTGCAATCGGGGGAGGAATGGAGACCCAGTACTTC.